This T cell receptor beta chain was identified in a study of identical twins. The cDNA had a unique molecular identifier and a template-switch universal primer site. TCRdb reprocessed the 5' RACE reads via MiXCR and lists one record per CDR3 protein. The sample holds hundreds of thousands of distinct CDR3 sequences; about 14% are singletons and the top ten take around 9%. Findings and limits, study-wide: For monozygotic twins, models underestimated out-of-frame TCR alpha sharing.

As regards this clonotype: What it binds is unknown.

Germline CDR1 and CDR2: DFQATT and SNEGSKA (reference sequence). CDR3 length equals 12 residues. The V end lost 0 bases, the J end lost 7 bases, and 8 bases lay between the germline ends. The chain couples TRBV20-1 to TRBJ2-3, with a possible D match to TRBD2 (5 bases). The TCR originated in a woman aged 18-30 years in good health. The source material was memory (CD45RO+) T cells sorted from blood. The CDR3, as DNA: TGCAGTGCTAGAGACCCTAGCAATACGCAGTATTTT. It translates to CSARDPSNTQYF.